A selection of T cell receptor beta chains follows, all from one sample in a study of response to subunit inactivated influenza vaccine. One entry per CDR3 protein, called by TCRdb with MiXCR from the RT-PCR reads. The sample has hundreds of thousands of distinct CDR3 sequences; approximately 12% are singletons. The sample was PBMCs from blood, taken on the day of vaccination. The receptors derive from a man aged 45 to 65 who received an inactivated influenza vaccine. Both conserved end residues are part of each CDR3. A D gene is named only where the DNA matches it firmly. Some rows have no size entry. The others give once, few or many, or a class for an expanded clone.

V gene	D gene	J gene	clone size	CDR3 DNA	CDR3 protein
TRBV12-3/TRBV12-4	.	TRBJ1-2	many	TGTGCCAGCGGTCGGACAGATGCTAACTATGGCTACACCTTC	CASGRTDANYGYTF
TRBV12-3/TRBV12-4	TRBD2	TRBJ2-7	.	TGTGCCAGCAGTCCCCGGGTAGCGGGCGCTCCCAACGAGCAGTACTTC	CASSPRVAGAPNEQYF
TRBV4-3	.	TRBJ2-1	.	TGCGCCAGCAGCCAAGATACTCGACCTGACAATGAGCAGTTCTTC	CASSQDTRPDNEQFF
TRBV20-1	.	TRBJ2-5	.	TGCAGTGCCCCCGGGTCCTCGGAGACCCAGTACTTC	CSAPGSSETQYF
TRBV5-1	.	TRBJ2-1	many	TGCGCCAGCAGCTTGTTGCAGAGCAATGAGCAGTTCTTC	CASSLLQSNEQFF
TRBV5-6	.	TRBJ2-7	.	TGTGCCAGCAGCTCCCATGGGGAGCTCTACGAGCAGTACTTC	CASSSHGELYEQYF
TRBV6-1	TRBD1	TRBJ1-5	.	TGTGCCAGCAGTGAATACGGTGCAGGGGGCTATAGTCAGCCCCAGCATTTT	CASSEYGAGGYSQPQHF
TRBV12-3/TRBV12-4	TRBD1	TRBJ2-7	few	TGTGCCAGCAAATTCCCTCTCGGGACAGGGTACCCCTACGAGCAGTACTTC	CASKFPLGTGYPYEQYF
TRBV29-1	TRBD1	TRBJ1-2	few	TGCAGCGGGGACAGCACCTCGCATGGCTACACCTTC	CSGDSTSHGYTF
TRBV12-3/TRBV12-4	TRBD1	TRBJ2-3	many	TGTGCCAGCATTAAACAGGGGCCTCCTAGCACAGATACGCAGTATTTT	CASIKQGPPSTDTQYF
TRBV12-3/TRBV12-4	TRBD1	TRBJ1-2	few	TGTGCCAGCAGTTTTTTTGGGACAGGGGCTATGGGCTATGGCTACACCTTC	CASSFFGTGAMGYGYTF
TRBV12-3/TRBV12-4	.	TRBJ1-2	.	TGTGCCAGCAGTTCCATAGGCTCCGGACATAGAGCTAACTATGGCTACACCTTC	CASSSIGSGHRANYGYTF
TRBV4-3	TRBD2	TRBJ2-2	many	TGCGCCAGCAGCCAGTTAGCGGGGCGAACCGGGGAGCTGTTTTTT	CASSQLAGRTGELFF
TRBV4-2	.	TRBJ1-5	.	TGTGCCAGCAGCCAAGACCCGGTGGGGGCAACCTCGCGCAATCAGCCCCAGCATTTT	CASSQDPVGATSRNQPQHF
TRBV6-5	.	TRBJ2-5	many	TGTGCCAGCAGTTACCAGCCTCAGTACCAAGAGACCCAGTACTTC	CASSYQPQYQETQYF
TRBV29-1	TRBD1	TRBJ1-1	.	TGCAGCACGGGGTCAGGGGGCACTGAAGCTTTCTTT	CSTGSGGTEAFF
TRBV7-2	.	TRBJ2-2	.	TGTGCCAGCAGTCCTTCTTGGACCGGGGAGCTGTTTTTT	CASSPSWTGELFF
TRBV29-1	.	TRBJ1-2	.	TGCAGCGTTGATTTACAGGGTTCCGTCGCCTATGGCTACACCTTC	CSVDLQGSVAYGYTF
TRBV6-1	TRBD2	TRBJ2-3	many	TGTGCCAGCAGGATGACCGGGACTAGCGGGAAGACAGATACGCAGTATTTT	CASRMTGTSGKTDTQYF
TRBV5-1	TRBD2	TRBJ2-5	few	TGCGCCAGCAGTTCGACTAGCGGGAGGTACCCAGGGACCCAGTACTTC	CASSSTSGRYPGTQYF
TRBV20-1	TRBD2	TRBJ2-1	few	TGCAGTGCTAGAACTAGCGGGTTAAATGAGCAGTTCTTC	CSARTSGLNEQFF
TRBV29-1	TRBD1	TRBJ2-1	few	TGCACCACTGGGACAGGGGTCGTTGAGCAGTTCTTC	CTTGTGVVEQFF
TRBV5-4	TRBD2	TRBJ2-1	few	TGTGCCAGCAGCGGGACTAGCGGGAGGGTAAGGGCCTTC	CASSGTSGRVRAF
TRBV4-3	TRBD2	TRBJ2-7	many	TGCGCCAGCAGCCAAGATTTAGCGGGAGCCCCGCTTCCCTACGAGCAGTACTTC	CASSQDLAGAPLPYEQYF
TRBV12-3/TRBV12-4	TRBD2	TRBJ2-1	.	TGTGCCAGCAGTTTCGGGGGGGCTCTAGCGGGGCGATTC	CASSFGGALAGRF
TRBV4-3	.	TRBJ2-7	few	TGCGCCAGCAGCCAAGAAGTCCGAGCCCGGGGAGGCTACGAGCAGTACTTC	CASSQEVRARGGYEQYF
TRBV7-2	TRBD2	TRBJ2-1	.	TGTGCCAGCAGCTTACTAGCGGGAGCTTACAATGAGCAGTTCTTC	CASSLLAGAYNEQFF
TRBV6-5	.	TRBJ2-7	.	TGTGCCAGCAGTTCGGAGGGAGGCTCCTACGAGCAGTACTTC	CASSSEGGSYEQYF
TRBV15	.	TRBJ2-7	few	TGTGCCACCAGCAGAGATAGAGGGGGTGCTACGAAGCAGTACTTC	CATSRDRGGATKQYF
TRBV20-1	.	TRBJ1-2	.	TGCAGTGCAAAGGTGTTAGGCGGCTACACCTTC	CSAKVLGGYTF
TRBV6-1	TRBD2	TRBJ2-5	.	TGTGCCAGCACCCTAGCGGGGGGTAAGCAAGAGACCCAGTACTTC	CASTLAGGKQETQYF
TRBV28	TRBD1	TRBJ2-6	few	TGTGCCAGCACCGCTTGGGGACAGAGCTCTGGGGCCAACGTCCTGACTTTC	CASTAWGQSSGANVLTF
TRBV7-2	.	TRBJ2-4	many	TGTGCCAGCAGCTTTGGGGCCCCAAAAATATTTCAGTACTTC	CASSFGAPKIFQYF
TRBV3-1	.	TRBJ2-6	.	TGTGCCAGCAGCCAAGATAGGATAAAGAGGTTCTCTGGGGCCAACGTCCTGACTTTC	CASSQDRIKRFSGANVLTF
TRBV24-1	TRBD1	TRBJ2-1	few	TGTGCCACCAGTGATCAGGGACAGGGTCACAATGAGCAGTTCTTC	CATSDQGQGHNEQFF
TRBV20-1	.	TRBJ1-2	few	TGCAGTGCTAGAGGTCTCGACGGCAAAGGGGATGGCTACACCTTC	CSARGLDGKGDGYTF
TRBV6-1	.	TRBJ2-5	.	TGTGCCAGCACCCCCTTGACTTCCAGGGAGACCCAGTACTTC	CASTPLTSRETQYF
TRBV5-5	.	TRBJ1-2	.	TGTGCCAGCAGCTTGGGGGGGCGCGTTGGCTACACCTTC	CASSLGGRVGYTF
TRBV12-3/TRBV12-4	TRBD2	TRBJ2-7	.	TGTGCCAGCAGTTTTTTTGGGAGGGCCCGGTACGAGCAGTACTTC	CASSFFGRARYEQYF
TRBV29-1	TRBD1	TRBJ2-7	many	TGCAGCGCCCGGACAGGGTACCTCGAGCAGTACTTC	CSARTGYLEQYF
TRBV18	.	TRBJ2-1	.	TGTGCCAGCTCACCACCGAGTATTAATCGGAATGAGCAGTTCTTC	CASSPPSINRNEQFF
TRBV6-1	.	TRBJ2-4	.	TGTGCCAGCAACCCGCCGGAGGGGTCCAAAAACATTCAGTACTTC	CASNPPEGSKNIQYF
TRBV7-2	.	TRBJ2-7	.	TGTGCCAGCAACTCTCTCGATAGCTCCTACGAGCAGTACTTC	CASNSLDSSYEQYF
TRBV7-9	.	TRBJ1-1	.	TGTGCCAGCAGCCCAGACGGCCAGGTTGGAGCTTTCTTT	CASSPDGQVGAFF
TRBV12-3/TRBV12-4	.	TRBJ1-2	many	TGTGCCAGCAGTAGCCAATGGAGTGGCTACACCTTC	CASSSQWSGYTF
TRBV5-1	.	TRBJ2-2	few	TGCGCCAGCAGCGAGACAGGGAACACCGGGGAGCTGTTTTTT	CASSETGNTGELFF
TRBV5-1	.	TRBJ1-1	few	TGCGCCAGCAGCTTGGAACTGACAGGCACTGAAGCTTTCTTT	CASSLELTGTEAFF
TRBV7-9	.	TRBJ1-2	many	TGTGCCAGCAGCTTGTTACAGGGACCTGTGGGAGGCTACACCTTC	CASSLLQGPVGGYTF
TRBV4-2	.	TRBJ1-3	few	TGTGCCAGCAGCCAAGAACCGACCTCTGGAAACACCATATATTTT	CASSQEPTSGNTIYF
TRBV7-3	TRBD2	TRBJ2-2	many	TGTGCCAGCAGCCCGAAGACTAGCGGGAGGGTCACCGGGGAGCTGTTTTTT	CASSPKTSGRVTGELFF
TRBV5-1	TRBD1	TRBJ1-2	.	TGCGCCAGCAGCTCGACAGGGGATCCGAATGGCTACACCTTC	CASSSTGDPNGYTF
TRBV11-2	TRBD2	TRBJ2-3	few	TGTGCCAGCAGCTTAGGCGCGGGAGTGGGAGATACGCAGTATTTT	CASSLGAGVGDTQYF
TRBV3-1	TRBD2	TRBJ2-5	.	TGTGCCAGCAGACCCGATAGCGGGAGAGAGACCCAGTACTTC	CASRPDSGRETQYF
TRBV20-1	.	TRBJ2-3	.	TGCAGTGCTCGCCACGCGGTCCGCCAGGTTGGTGATACGCAGTATTTT	CSARHAVRQVGDTQYF
TRBV20-1	TRBD1	TRBJ2-2	.	TGCAGTGCTAGGAGTTCCGGGACAGGGGTATCCGGGGAGCTGTTTTTT	CSARSSGTGVSGELFF
TRBV20-1	.	TRBJ1-6	few	TGCAGTGCTTTGGACTCCTATAATTCACCCCTCCACTTT	CSALDSYNSPLHF
TRBV20-1	TRBD2	TRBJ2-5	few	TGCAGTGCTAGACACCGACTAGCGGGAGGGCCAGAGACCCAGTACTTC	CSARHRLAGGPETQYF
TRBV9	.	TRBJ2-2	.	TGTGCCAGCAGCGTAGGGCCCGCGAACACCGGGGAGCTGTTTTTT	CASSVGPANTGELFF
TRBV5-1	.	TRBJ2-1	.	TGCGCCAGCAGCTTGTCTCGGGGTTCCTACAATGAGCAGTTCTTC	CASSLSRGSYNEQFF
TRBV5-1	.	TRBJ2-7	few	TGCGCCAGCAGCTCGTCGGAGGGACCATGGGAGGAGCAGTACTTC	CASSSSEGPWEEQYF